This entry describes one TCR beta chain. Germline V gene data show CDR1 as MNHEY and CDR2 as SMNVEV (reference sequence). V was clipped by 6 bases and J by 6 bases; unmatched bases: 10. The CDR3 covers 14 residues. These data are taken from a study of T-cell memory formation after mild COVID-19. 5'RACE primed at constant segments yielded TCR alpha and TCR beta cDNA libraries bearing sample barcodes and UMIs. TCRdb redid the calling of the 5' RACE reads with MiXCR, one entry per CDR3 protein. The data show some 270,000 distinct CDR3 sequences, approximately 15% seen once. Sequenced input: PBMCs or a T cell subset sorted from them (not recorded which). This chain links TRBV27 with TRBJ1-2; TRBD1 aligns across 7 bases. This TCR came from an adult woman who had mild COVID-19 (a few samples of this study predate the infection). Cell type and time point are not known. The CDR3 reads CASSSFGTDHGYTF. CDR3 nucleotide sequence: TGTGCCAGCAGCTCATTCGGGACAGATCATGGCTACACCTTC.